A single sample gave rise to the 18 T cell receptor beta chains below, sequenced in a study of identical twins. A single record per CDR3 protein comes from TCRdb applying MiXCR to the 5' RACE reads. The top ten clones hold 0.91% of a sample with 520,000 or so distinct CDR3 sequences, approximately 22% of them seen once. These records were also assigned to another study, of T cells expressing NK-cell markers.

Sequencing was performed on CD4+ T cells sorted from blood. The source is a woman younger than 35 in good health.

This clonotype was detected only once. The V and J genes are TRBV25-1 and TRBJ2-7; D not resolved. The CDR3 is made up of 11 amino acids. From germline, CDR1 is MGHDK and CDR2 SYGVNS. V lost 7 bases and J 7 bases, leaving 11 bases between the germline ends. In DNA, the CDR3 is TGTGCCAGCACAGGAAATTGGGAGCAGTACTTC. This encodes CASTGNWEQYF.

The chain has TRBV11-2 and TRBJ2-6, with D maybe TRBD2 (5 bases). CDR1 SGHAT and CDR2 FQNNGV come from the germline V gene. The ends were cut back, 0 bases at V and 0 bases at J, with 9 bases in the middle. The CDR3 is 17 amino acids. This chain's CDR3 is CASSLDLRDSGANVLTF. CDR3 coding DNA: TGTGCCAGCAGCTTAGATCTCCGGGACTCTGGGGCCAACGTCCTGACTTTC.

Worth noting for this clonotype: Compared with germline, one end of the junction differs, possibly owing to a read error. The CDR3 spells CCARGWGLAADTQYF. The CDR3 bases are TGCTGTGCTAGGGGGTGGGGGCTAGCGGCAGATACGCAGTATTTT. This chain connects TRBV20-1 to TRBJ2-3; D is possibly TRBD2 (7 bases). This CDR3 is built from 15 residues. The germline gives CDR1 DFQATT, CDR2 SNEGSKA (reference sequence).

This clonotype has a handful of counts. V gene TRBV10-3 combines with J gene TRBJ2-7; TRBD1 or TRBD2 may be the D gene (5 bases each). This CDR3 has 17 amino acids. V was cut by 0 bases and J by 3 bases, with 18 bases left in between. In germline, CDR1 is ENHRY, CDR2 SYGVKD. The CDR3 bases are TGTGCCATCAGTGAGTCGAAAAAGGAGAGGGACCGCTACGAGCAGTACTTC. Translated: CAISESKKERDRYEQYF.

The chain carries TRBV20-1 and TRBJ2-1; 7 bases are a match to TRBD1. The CDR3 covers 14 residues. The V gene end was trimmed by 5 bases and the J gene end by 6 bases; junction bases not matched to a gene: 10. Germline assignment: CDR1 DFQATT and CDR2 SNEGSKA (reference sequence). The CDR3 DNA reads as TGCAGTGCTGAGGGGGACAGCGGTACCAATGAGCAGTTCTTC. Its protein product is CSAEGDSGTNEQFF.

The V gene is TRBV6-5, the J gene TRBJ1-2; D unclear. The V and J ends lost 8 bases and 8 bases respectively, with 15 bases between them. CDR3 length: 12 residues. Germline assignment: CDR1 MNHEY and CDR2 SVGAGI. This CDR3 reads CASAGLDGGYTF. For the CDR3, the DNA is TGTGCCAGCGCGGGTCTCGACGGGGGCTACACCTTC.

This clonotype occurred a few times. CDR3 nucleotides: TGTGCCAGCAGTTACGGTACGGGACAGGGCTACGAGCAGTACTTC. The encoded protein is CASSYGTGQGYEQYF. This chain uses TRBV6-5 with TRBJ2-7; 9 positions match TRBD1. Germline V gives CDR1 MNHEY, CDR2 SVGAGI. V lost 2 bases, J lost 3 bases, and 5 bases stayed unmatched. This CDR3 has 15 amino acids.

This clonotype was seen repeatedly, ten times or more. CDR3 DNA: TGCGCCAGCAGCTTGGCCCGGAGCGGGGTGTCCTTCACAGATACGCAGTATTTT. This gives the protein CASSLARSGVSFTDTQYF. This sequence joins TRBV5-1 and TRBJ2-3; TRBD2 matches 7 bases. In germline, CDR1 is SGHRS, CDR2 YFSETQ. The CDR3 has 18 residues. Trimming cost V 0 bases and J 2 bases; bases outside gene matches: 12.

Here the CDR3 DNA reads TGCGCCAGCAGCCCCGGACCCTCAAATCAGCCCCAGCATTTT. It translates to CASSPGPSNQPQHF. The chain uses TRBV5-1 and TRBJ1-5; D uncertain. This CDR3 spans 14 amino acids. Germline V gives CDR1 SGHRS, CDR2 YFSETQ. V was cut by 4 bases and J by 4 bases, with 12 bases left in between.

The genes are TRBV20-1 and TRBJ2-7; TRBD1 might be the D (6 bases). The V end was cut by 6 bases, the J end by 0 bases, with 15 bases between. Germline loops: CDR1 DFQATT, CDR2 SNEGSKA (reference sequence). The CDR3 sequence is 14 residues long. CDR3 sequence: CSAATGTSSYEQYF. DNA for the CDR3: TGCAGTGCGGCGACCGGGACAAGCTCCTACGAGCAGTACTTC.

This clonotype was detected many times. The chain is built from TRBV20-1 and TRBJ1-3; D unresolved. The ends were cut back, 3 bases at V and 2 bases at J, with 8 bases in the middle. Germline CDR1 and CDR2: DFQATT and SNEGSKA (reference sequence). The CDR3 covers 13 residues. CDR3 sequence: CSASALPGNTIYF. The DNA for the CDR3 is TGCAGTGCTAGTGCTCTTCCTGGAAACACCATATATTTT.

The chain links TRBV20-1 to TRBJ2-7; weak D call: TRBD2 (7 bases). This CDR3 comprises 13 residues. Germline V lookup: CDR1 DFQATT, CDR2 SNEGSKA (reference sequence). The V gene lost 0 bases and the J gene lost 7 bases, with 13 bases spanning the gap. CDR3 nucleotides: TGCAGTGCTAGAGATCGGGGGGCAGGAGAGCAGTACTTC. This encodes CSARDRGAGEQYF.

The chain links TRBV7-8 to TRBJ1-1, with 7 positions matching TRBD1. The CDR3 has 15 residues. CDR1 is SGHVS and CDR2 is FQNEAQ in the germline V gene. The V and J ends lost 7 bases and 9 bases, in that order; junction bases with no gene match: 17. In DNA form, the CDR3 reads TGTGCCAGCATCCTTCTGACAGGGCTTGAGGGGAAAGCTTTCTTT. Translation: CASILLTGLEGKAFF.

The rearrangement links TRBV20-1 to TRBJ1-2, with unresolved D. Germline V lookup: CDR1 DFQATT, CDR2 SNEGSKA (reference sequence). V lost 3 bases and J lost 5, with 13 bases in between. The CDR3 has 13 amino acids. This CDR3 reads CSASRQSLYGYTF. The DNA of the CDR3 is TGCAGTGCTAGCCGTCAAAGCCTATATGGCTACACCTTC.

Details on this clonotype: At one end, the junction sequence differs from germline, possibly due to a read error. This chain connects TRBV9 to TRBJ2-1; 8 nucleotides agree with TRBD2. The CDR3 is 14 amino acids. CDR1 is SGDLS, CDR2 YYNGEE, per germline. The CDR3 here is CVSSGGSSVGEQFF. In DNA, the CDR3 is TGTGTCAGCAGCGGGGGTTCGAGTGTCGGTGAGCAGTTCTTC.

This clonotype was counted a few times. The V call is TRBV10-2, the J call TRBJ1-5; 7 bases are a match to TRBD1. Germline loops: CDR1 WSHSY, CDR2 SAAADI. The CDR3 loop spans 15 amino acids. The V segment lost 6 bases and the J segment 4 bases; nucleotides outside the gene matches: 9. The CDR3 coding sequence is TGCGCCAGCAGCCTGACAGGGATACGAAATCAGCCCCAGCATTTT. This translates into CASSLTGIRNQPQHF.

This clonotype was recorded a few times. The chain uses TRBV25-1 and TRBJ1-3, with TRBD1 matching over 7 bases. CDR1 and CDR2 (germline): MGHDK, SYGVNS. The CDR3 is 15 amino acids. With V trimmed by 3 bases and J by 2 bases, 4 bases remained unmatched. The CDR3 bases are TGTGCCAGCAGTGACCGACAGGGAGCTGGAAACACCATATATTTT. It translates to CASSDRQGAGNTIYF. The variable domain in full, completed from reference TRBV25-1 and TRBJ1-3, reads EADIYQTPRYLVIGTGKKITLECSQTMGHDKMYWYQQDPGMELHLIHYSYGVNSTEKGDLSSESTVSRIRTEHFPLTLESARPSHTSQYLCASSDRQGAGNTIYFGEGSWLTVV.

The chain uses TRBV12-3 or TRBV12-4 and TRBJ2-1, with 9 nucleotides matching TRBD2. This CDR3 comprises 14 residues. Germline trimming cut 6 bases from V and 8 bases from J; bases unmatched to any gene: 8. CDR3 loop: CASSVQGTSYEQFF. CDR3 coding DNA: TGTGCCAGCAGCGTACAAGGGACTAGCTATGAGCAGTTCTTC.